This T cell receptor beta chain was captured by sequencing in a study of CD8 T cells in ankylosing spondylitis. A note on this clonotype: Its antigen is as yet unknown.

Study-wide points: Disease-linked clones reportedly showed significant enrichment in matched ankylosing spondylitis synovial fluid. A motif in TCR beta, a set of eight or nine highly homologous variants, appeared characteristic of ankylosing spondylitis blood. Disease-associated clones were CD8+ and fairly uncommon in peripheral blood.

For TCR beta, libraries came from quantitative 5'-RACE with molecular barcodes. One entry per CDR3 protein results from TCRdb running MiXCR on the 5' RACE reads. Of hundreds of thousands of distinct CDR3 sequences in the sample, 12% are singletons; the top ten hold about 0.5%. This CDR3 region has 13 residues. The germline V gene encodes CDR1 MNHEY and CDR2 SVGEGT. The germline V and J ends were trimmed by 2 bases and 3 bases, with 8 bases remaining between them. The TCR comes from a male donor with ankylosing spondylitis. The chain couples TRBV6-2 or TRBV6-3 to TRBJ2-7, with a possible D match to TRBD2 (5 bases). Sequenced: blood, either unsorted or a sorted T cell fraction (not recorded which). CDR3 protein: CASSYTRDYEQYF. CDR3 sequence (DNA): TGTGCCAGCAGTTACACCCGGGACTACGAGCAGTACTTC.